This T cell receptor (beta chain) stems from a study of CD8 T cells in Susac syndrome (dated by TCRdb to about 2019). With respect to the entire study: Whether CD8+ T cell activation and differentiation in Susac syndrome was antigen driven was tested using repertoire sequencing. The clonality of the CD8+ T cell repertoire was compared across 12 healthy donors, around 14 Susac syndrome patients and about 15 multiple sclerosis patients.

The CDR3 covers 15 residues, taking in both the cysteine and the phenylalanine. The kept DNA is CDR3 alone, 45 bases in frame from the first base. CDR1 and CDR2, per the germline V gene (reference sequence), are MNHEY and SMNVEV. The V and J ends are trimmed by 5 bases and 4 bases, leaving 18 bases between them. With regard to this clonotype: It lacks a known antigen. No base quality values were provided; no much bigger clone lies one nucleotide off.

RNA was extracted using the RNeasy kit, and roughly 0.5 to 1 ug of the RNA was reverse transcribed with random hexamers. The immunoSEQ multiplex PCR assay, which covers 54 Vbeta and 13 Jbeta segments, was used to amplify TCR beta CDR3 regions. To correct PCR amplification bias, a synthetic template baseline was used for both primer optimization and computational correction. The original methods were these. Reads were annotated to V, D and J genes according to IMGT and were analyzed with immunoSEQ Analyzer, with only productive sequences retained. Clonality was calculated as one minus the Shannon entropy normalized by log2 of the number of productive unique sequences. Public and private clones were assessed among the 100 most prevalent clones of each patient and control. Clones were defined as Susac-specific if absent from the healthy and MS cohorts, from around 1,100 published viral clones and from other ImmuneACCESS disease sequences. TCRdb's own reprocessing of the public reads used fastp at Q25 and MiXCR and kept productive beta chains. Rows are combined by CDR3 protein, so each entry shows the most common genes and DNA. For this entry, the V and J calls and clone size follow TCRdb and not the study's own pipeline. Present in this sample are about 60,000 distinct CDR3 sequences, around 95% of which were seen just once. The ten largest clones capture about 0.61% of the sample.

Peripheral blood CD8+ and CD4+ T cells from healthy donors, Susac syndrome patients and multiple sclerosis patients were profiled by high-throughput TCR beta sequencing. Treatment-naive patients with stable or active relapsing-remitting disease fulfilling revised McDonald criteria were used as multiple sclerosis controls. Bulk CD8+ and CD4+ T cells were purified by magnetic negative isolation, while CD8+ TEMRA cells were enriched using FACS. Blood was collected in EDTA tubes and processed within 24 hours, with PBMCs isolated through density gradient centrifugation. PBMCs intended for TCR sequencing were cryopreserved in liquid nitrogen and thawed later in a water bath at 37 degrees C. The sorted or isolated CD4+, CD8+ and CD8+ TEMRA cells had a purity of 90% or higher. General findings and caveats noted by the study authors: The number of individuals in the TCR sequencing and HLA analysis was recognized as being relatively small.

This sequence uses TRBV27 and TRBJ2-7, and perhaps TRBD2 as D gene, on 5 matching bases. The sequence was collected from a human donor with multiple sclerosis. Material: CD8+ T cells from PBMCs. The nucleotide sequence is given as TGTGCCAGCAGTGCAAGCACGGGGTTTGGATACGAGCAGTACTTC. It is translated as CASSASTGFGYEQYF.